What follows is one TCR beta chain and its context. The data are from a study of blood T cell repertoires in COVID-19. The CDR3 consists of 14 residues. The germline V gene has CDR1 LGHDT and CDR2 YNNKEL (reference sequence). Trimming pared 4 bases from V and 0 bases from J, leaving 6 bases between. Original data processing: The assay estimated nucleated cells by amplifying reference gene primers. Method: immunoSEQ multiplex PCR; TCRdb's copy keeps in-frame clones and lacks some. V, J and clone size reflect that table, while D and trimming were determined from the DNA. The table has under 300,000 clones, 88% seen once.

Material for sequencing was PBMCs or T cells enriched from blood (not recorded which). This clonotype was obtained from a woman aged 25-40 years who had recovered from COVID-19. V gene TRBV3-1 (or the pseudogene TRBV3-2) combines with J gene TRBJ2-2; D unresolved. CDR3 DNA: TGTGCCAGCAGCCGCCAGGCGAACACCGGGGAGCTGTTTTTT. This translates into CASSRQANTGELFF.